This TCR beta chain was observed in a study of CD8+ T cells in alopecia areata. Investigators isolated RNA and reverse transcribed it into cDNA to act as the sequencing template. Here immunoSEQ multiplex PCR was the method, and the copy in TCRdb shows in-frame clones only, minus some. The sample lists hundreds of thousands of clones; roughly two thirds were seen once. The receptor was isolated from a human donor with alopecia areata. The sequencing used CD4+ T cells sorted from blood, collected at week 0.

The DNA for the CDR3 is TGTGCCAGCAGCCAAGATATTCGCGGGGGTGAGCAGTTCTTC. Translating gives CASSQDIRGGEQFF. The chain is built from TRBV14 and TRBJ2-1; TRBD2 matches 7 bases. The CDR3 extends over 14 amino acids. The junction had 5 bases not matched to a gene; V was cut back by 0 bases and J by 9 bases. CDR1 is SGHDN, CDR2 FVKESK, per germline.